This entry features one T cell receptor beta chain sequence. Regarding time point: patch test 1, 2 weeks after DPC sensitization. Treatment in this sample: therapeutic diphenylcyclopropenone sensitization with weekly scalp DPC. This entry comes from a study of human T cells and chemical hapten exposure. Study at large: Patients had diphenylcyclopropenone applied to the scalp weekly throughout the roughly 22-week study.

Germline V lookup: CDR1 LGHNA, CDR2 YNFKEQ. CDR3 length: 15 amino acids. V lost 1 base to trimming and J lost 5 bases, with 11 bases between them. TCRdb reprocessed the RACE reads with MiXCR, giving one entry per CDR3 protein. Among 180,000 or so distinct CDR3 sequences, about 15% were seen once, and the ten largest hold 1.7%. The receptor was isolated from a woman aged 25 to 39 with alopecia areata. Some clones in this sample may be carry-over from other donors' samples. The genes are TRBV4-2 and TRBJ1-4; D unresolved. The sample consisted of whole blood, taken in connection with sensitization to the hapten diphenylcyclopropenone (DPC). CDR3 in DNA: TGTGCCAGCAGCCAAGTGTCGCTAGGCAATGAAAAACTGTTTTTT. Its translation is CASSQVSLGNEKLFF.